These 28 T cell receptor beta chains were all obtained from the same sample, sequenced in a study of vaccination and CD4 T cells after COVID-19. No antigen is known for these receptors. Time point meaning: late sampling 161 to 241 days after vaccination in three convalescent patients. Treatment in this sample: roughly 11-day PBMC culture with coronavirus spike peptide pools or control peptides (ViraFEST assay). The Oncomine TCR Beta short-read assay was what sequenced the DNA obtained from cultured CD4+ T cells. Each CDR3 protein gets one entry after TCRdb re-called the PCR reads with MiXCR. The top ten hold around 20% of the sample, which has around 15,000 distinct CDR3 sequences, approximately 45% seen once. The input for sequencing was CD4+ T cells from blood, cultured in vitro, taken about 7 months after SARS-CoV-2 vaccination. Receptors originate from a human donor who had recovered from COVID-19.

The sample holds a few counts of this clonotype. The chain links TRBV20-1 to TRBJ2-7; 7 bases fit TRBD2. In germline, CDR1 is DFQATT, CDR2 SNEGSKA (reference sequence). V shed 4 bases, J shed 1 base, and the junction held 10 bases outside the gene matches. CDR3 length equals 15 residues. The CDR3 DNA reads as TGCAGTGCTAATCTGATGCGGGGGATTTCCTACGAGCAGTACTTC. Residues: CSANLMRGISYEQYF.

This clonotype has a handful of counts. The genes are TRBV20-1 and TRBJ2-1, with 9 bases aligning to TRBD2. The CDR3 runs 14 residues. Looked up from germline, CDR1 is DFQATT and CDR2 is SNEGSKA (reference sequence). V dropped 4 bases and J dropped 9; count of bases not matched to a gene: 10. The CDR3 bases are TGCAGTGCTAAAAGTAGCGGGAGAATTGTTGAGCAGTTCTTC. Protein sequence: CSAKSSGRIVEQFF.

In DNA form, the CDR3 reads TGCAGTGCTATACCATGGGACACTGAAGCTTTCTTT. This sequence encodes CSAIPWDTEAFF. This chain joins TRBV20-1 and TRBJ1-1; D unresolved. CDR1 and CDR2 (germline): DFQATT, SNEGSKA (reference sequence). The CDR3 is made up of 12 amino acids. Trimming shortened V by 4 bases and J by 3 bases, and 9 bases separated the two germline ends.

This chain joins TRBV20-1 and TRBJ2-5; possibly TRBD2 for D (6 bases). V shed 5 bases and J shed 0 bases, with 10 bases lying between them. CDR1 is DFQATT and CDR2 is SNEGSKA in the germline V gene (reference sequence). The CDR3 is 13 amino acids. CDR3: CSARGGYQETQYF. The DNA of the CDR3 is TGCAGTGCTCGTGGGGGGTACCAAGAGACCCAGTACTTC.

The chain couples TRBV7-3 to TRBJ1-1; no reliable D call. V was cut by 3 bases and J by 10 bases, with 15 bases left in between. Germline V gene sequence: CDR1 SGHTA, CDR2 FQGTGA. The CDR3 is 13 amino acids. The CDR3 region is CASSFLPGIAAFF. The CDR3 DNA follows: TGTGCCAGCAGCTTTCTCCCGGGCATAGCAGCTTTCTTT.

The rearrangement uses TRBV6-8 and TRBJ1-5; tentatively, D is TRBD1 (5 bases). The V gene's germline CDR1 is MNHGY and CDR2 SAAAGT. CDR3 length: 16 residues. V lost 1 base and J lost 0, with 10 bases in between. The CDR3 region has the DNA TGTGCCAGCAGTTACTACGGGACTGGTAGCAATCAGCCCCAGCATTTT. It is translated as CASSYYGTGSNQPQHF.

The chain employs TRBV24-1 and TRBJ2-1, with 11 bases aligning to TRBD2. The CDR3 has 13 residues. V lost 4 bases to trimming and J lost 11 bases; unmatched junction nucleotides: 3. CDR1 and CDR2 from the germline V gene are KGHDR and SFDVKD. The CDR3, as DNA: TGTGCCACCAGTGAGACTAGCGGGGACAAGCAGTTCTTC. Amino acid sequence: CATSETSGDKQFF.

The CDR3: CASSLLGIRGTEAFF. The CDR3 bases are TGTGCCAGCAGCTTATTGGGTATACGGGGGACTGAAGCTTTCTTT. This chain joins TRBV7-2 and TRBJ1-1; a possible D gene is TRBD1 (5 bases). CDR1 and CDR2 from the germline V gene are SGHTA and FQGNSA. The V and J ends lost 2 bases and 5 bases respectively, with 15 bases between them. The CDR3 runs to 15 residues.

The chain links TRBV29-1 to TRBJ1-2, with D possibly TRBD1 on 5 matching bases. Trimming removed 5 bases from V and 5 bases from J, with 15 bases in between. The V gene's germline CDR1 is SQVTM and CDR2 ANQGSEA. The CDR3 length is 13 residues. The CDR3: CSVLRGAQYGYTF. The CDR3 region has the DNA TGCAGCGTTTTGAGAGGGGCGCAGTATGGCTACACCTTC.

This sequence joins TRBV7-9 and TRBJ2-2, with D uncertain. The CDR3 loop spans 15 amino acids. Trimming pared 0 bases from V and 4 bases from J, leaving 9 bases between. Looked up from germline, CDR1 is SEHNR and CDR2 is FQNEAQ (reference sequence). The CDR3 DNA reads as TGTGCCAGCAGCTTAGCGGTTGGCGGCACCGGGGAGCTGTTTTTT. Protein sequence: CASSLAVGGTGELFF. The full variable domain, with the rest looked up from reference TRBV7-9 and TRBJ2-2, is DTGVSQNPRHKITKRGQNVTFRCDPISEHNRLYWYRQTLGQGPEFLTYFQNEAQLEKSRLLSDRFSAERPKGSFSTLEIQRTEQGDSAMYLCASSLAVGGTGELFFGEGSRLTVL.

J is TRBJ2-3 and V is TRBV20-1, with TRBD2 matching over 7 bases. The CDR3 has 14 residues. Trimming at V came to 6 bases and at J to 2 bases, leaving 8 bases not matched to a gene. Germline V lookup: CDR1 DFQATT, CDR2 SNEGSKA (reference sequence). The DNA of the CDR3 is TGCAGTGCCCCTGTGGGGGGGAACACAGATACGCAGTATTTT. Translated, it gives CSAPVGGNTDTQYF.

The J gene is TRBJ1-6, the V gene TRBV20-1; D unresolved. The germline V gene encodes CDR1 DFQATT and CDR2 SNEGSKA (reference sequence). With 0 bases removed from V and 7 bases from J, the gap between germline ends came to 10 bases. The CDR3 has 14 residues. The CDR3: CSARDRLANSPLHF. In nucleotides, the CDR3 is TGCAGTGCTAGAGATAGACTAGCAAATTCACCCCTCCACTTT.

This chain joins TRBV7-2 and TRBJ2-2, with D perhaps matching TRBD1 (5 bases). The CDR3 runs to 14 residues. Between the trimmed V and J ends, which lost 8 bases and 6 bases, there was a span of 16 bases. CDR1 and CDR2 (germline): SGHTA, FQGNSA. The CDR3: CASSIPRVAGELFF. The CDR3 coding sequence is TGTGCCAGCTCCATCCCCAGGGTCGCCGGGGAGCTGTTTTTT.

This clonotype appeared a few times. V is TRBV7-3 and J is TRBJ2-5; D gene unclear. CDR3 size: 13 residues. Germline V gene lookup returns CDR1 SGHTA and CDR2 FQGTGA. The V gene lost 2 bases and the J gene lost 4 bases, with 8 bases spanning the gap. The DNA of the CDR3 is TGTGCCAGCAGCTTATCGGGTGGAGAGACCCAGTACTTC. It yields the protein CASSLSGGETQYF.

V and J are TRBV6-2 or TRBV6-3 and TRBJ2-3; TRBD2 matches at 8 bases. The length of the CDR3 is 16 residues. Unmatched junction bases numbered 12, after V lost 6 bases and J lost 4 bases. Germline V gene sequence: CDR1 MNHEY, CDR2 SVGEGT. The CDR3 region is CASRDTGLGVSDTQYF. The CDR3 coding sequence is TGTGCCAGCAGAGACACGGGACTAGGAGTGTCAGATACGCAGTATTTT.

This chain connects TRBV5-1 to TRBJ2-5; D assignment may be TRBD1 or TRBD2 (5 bases each). Germline CDR1 and CDR2: SGHRS and YFSETQ. V gave up 4 bases and J gave up 1 base, with 8 bases separating them. There are 13 residues in the CDR3. The CDR3 is CASSGTTQETQYF. CDR3 nucleotide sequence: TGCGCCAGCAGCGGGACCACCCAAGAGACCCAGTACTTC.

The chain is built from TRBV20-1 and TRBJ2-5, with 8 bases fitting TRBD2. The trim removed 6 bases at V and 4 bases at J, leaving 7 bases unmatched. The CDR3 loop spans 13 amino acids. Germline values: CDR1 DFQATT, CDR2 SNEGSKA (reference sequence). The CDR3 protein is CSAPGGGGETQYF. For the CDR3, the DNA is TGCAGTGCCCCGGGGGGGGGAGGAGAGACCCAGTACTTC.

J is TRBJ1-1 and V is TRBV15; no clear D. Trimming took off 0 bases at V and 6 bases at J, with 11 bases between the two ends. The CDR3 consists of 14 residues. The germline V gene has CDR1 LNHNV and CDR2 YYDKDF (reference sequence). The CDR3 region is CATSRDSRVAEAFF. The CDR3 DNA reads TGTGCCACCAGCAGAGATAGTAGGGTAGCTGAAGCTTTCTTT.

The chain couples TRBV7-2 to TRBJ1-2; D not resolved. CDR3 size: 11 residues. Germline CDR1 reads SGHTA; CDR2 reads FQGNSA. V gave up 3 bases and J gave up 5 bases, with 4 bases separating them. The CDR3 DNA is TGTGCCAGCAGCTTTTATTATGGCTACACCTTC. This codes for CASSFYYGYTF.

Only a few counts were recorded for this clonotype. V gene TRBV20-1 combines with J gene TRBJ2-3, with TRBD1 matching 7 bases. The CDR3 length is 15 residues. V lost 1 base and J lost 1; bases outside the gene matches: 5. Germline CDR1 is DFQATT and CDR2 is SNEGSKA (reference sequence). CDR3 protein: CSARVGGLGTDTQYF. CDR3 coding DNA: TGCAGTGCTAGAGTAGGGGGCCTCGGCACAGATACGCAGTATTTT.

The V gene is TRBV11-2, the J gene TRBJ2-5; 8 nucleotides match TRBD1. The CDR3 length is 14 residues. V gave up 7 bases and J gave up 3 bases; unmatched junction bases: 7. CDR1 is SGHAT and CDR2 is FQNNGV in the germline V gene. The CDR3, as DNA: TGTGCCAGCACCCACAACAGGGGGAAAGAGACCCAGTACTTC. Its protein product is CASTHNRGKETQYF.

This clonotype has a handful of counts. The gene calls are TRBV7-9 and TRBJ1-2, with 9 bases lining up with TRBD1. Germline V lookup: CDR1 SEHNR, CDR2 FQNEAQ (reference sequence). With V trimmed by 5 bases and J by 6 bases, 13 bases remained unmatched. The CDR3 length is 16 residues. This chain's CDR3 is CASSPGGGRDRDGYTF. The CDR3 nucleotides are TGTGCCAGCAGCCCCGGGGGCGGTAGGGACAGGGATGGCTACACCTTC.

This chain uses TRBV6-2 or TRBV6-3 with TRBJ2-7; 14 nucleotides line up with TRBD2. This CDR3 region has 14 residues. V shed 6 bases, J shed 7 bases, and the junction held 5 bases outside the gene matches. Looked up from germline, CDR1 is MNHEY and CDR2 is SVGEGT. The DNA for the CDR3 is TGTGCCAGCAGAGGGACTAGCGGGAGTTGGGAGCAGTACTTC. It specifies CASRGTSGSWEQYF.

CDR3 in DNA: TGTGCCAGCAGTGAACAGCTAGAGACCCAGTACTTC. Its protein is CASSEQLETQYF. The chain carries TRBV2 and TRBJ2-5; the D is unclear. The CDR3 is made up of 12 amino acids. The V gene lost 2 bases and the J gene lost 4 bases, with 5 bases spanning the gap. The germline gives CDR1 SNHLY, CDR2 FYNNEI.

The rearrangement uses TRBV7-2 and TRBJ2-5, with 8 bases fitting TRBD1. CDR1 and CDR2 from the germline V gene are SGHTA and FQGNSA. J lost 5 bases, V lost 7 bases, and 15 bases had no gene match. This CDR3 region has 16 residues. This chain's CDR3 is CASTPQGAGGLETQYF. CDR3 bases: TGTGCCAGCACCCCCCAGGGGGCGGGTGGGTTGGAGACCCAGTACTTC.

This clonotype was seen only a few times. The genes are TRBV6-2 or TRBV6-3 and TRBJ2-7; 14 positions agree with TRBD2. Germline CDR1 and CDR2: MNHEY and SVGEGT. There are 16 residues in the CDR3. With 2 bases clipped from V and 5 bases from J, the junction kept 5 bases outside the gene matches. The CDR3 sequence is CASSYRLAGGPNEQYF. CDR3 DNA sequence: TGTGCCAGCAGTTACAGACTAGCGGGAGGGCCCAACGAGCAGTACTTC.

This clonotype is medium-sized by share. The chain employs TRBV20-1 and TRBJ1-6, with D possibly TRBD1 on 6 matching bases. Germline CDR1 is DFQATT and CDR2 is SNEGSKA (reference sequence). This CDR3 has 15 residues. V was cut by 5 bases and J by 3 bases, with 14 bases left in between. CDR3 region: CSAPVGTLYNSPLHF. CDR3 DNA: TGCAGTGCTCCAGTGGGGACACTCTATAATTCACCCCTCCACTTT.

The CDR3: CSARDSRGEGYGYTF. The CDR3 bases are TGCAGTGCTAGAGATTCAAGGGGCGAGGGCTATGGCTACACCTTC. The chain combines TRBV20-1 with TRBJ1-2; TRBD1 might be the D (5 bases). Germline-derived CDR1 and CDR2 are DFQATT and SNEGSKA (reference sequence). The CDR3 is 15 amino acids. Trimming left V 0 bases short and J 4 bases short, with 15 bases between.